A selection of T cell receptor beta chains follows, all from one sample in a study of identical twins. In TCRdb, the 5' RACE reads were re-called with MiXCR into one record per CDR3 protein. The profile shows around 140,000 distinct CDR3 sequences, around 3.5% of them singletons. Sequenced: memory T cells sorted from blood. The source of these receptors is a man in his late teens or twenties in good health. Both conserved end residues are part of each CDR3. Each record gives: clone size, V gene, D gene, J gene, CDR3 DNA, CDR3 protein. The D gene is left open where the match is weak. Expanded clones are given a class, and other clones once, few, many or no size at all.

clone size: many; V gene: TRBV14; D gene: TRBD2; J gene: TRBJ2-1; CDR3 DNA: TGTGCCAGCAGCCCGATAGCGGGACCTGGATACAATGAGCAGTTCTTC; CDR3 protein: CASSPIAGPGYNEQFF
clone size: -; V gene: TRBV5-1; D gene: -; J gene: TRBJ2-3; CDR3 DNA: TGCGCCAGCAGCGGGGAGGCAGGAAATCCTCGAGGAGATACGCAGTATTTT; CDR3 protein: CASSGEAGNPRGDTQYF
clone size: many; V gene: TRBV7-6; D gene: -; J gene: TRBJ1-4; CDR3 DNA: TGTGCCAGCAGCTTAGCGCACACGACGGGAAAACTGTTTTTT; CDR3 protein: CASSLAHTTGKLFF
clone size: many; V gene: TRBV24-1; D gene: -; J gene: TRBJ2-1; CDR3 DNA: TGTGCCACCAGTGATTGGGCGGGAAACACCTACAATGAGCAGTTCTTC; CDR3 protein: CATSDWAGNTYNEQFF
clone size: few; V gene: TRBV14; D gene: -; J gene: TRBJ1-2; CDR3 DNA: TGTGCCAGCAGCCTGATACAGGGCTATGGCTACACCTTC; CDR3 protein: CASSLIQGYGYTF
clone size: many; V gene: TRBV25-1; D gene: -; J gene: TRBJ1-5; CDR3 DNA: TGTGCCAGCAGTGGTATAGGGCTTAATCAGCCCCAGCATTTT; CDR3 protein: CASSGIGLNQPQHF
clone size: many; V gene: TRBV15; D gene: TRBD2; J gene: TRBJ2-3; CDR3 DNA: TGTGCCACCGGTCCTAGCGGGAGTACAGATACGCAGTATTTT; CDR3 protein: CATGPSGSTDTQYF
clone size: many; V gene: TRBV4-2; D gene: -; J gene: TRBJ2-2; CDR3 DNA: TGTGCCAGCAGCCAAGATCCGGGGAAAAGGACCGGGGAGCTGTTTTTT; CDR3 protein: CASSQDPGKRTGELFF
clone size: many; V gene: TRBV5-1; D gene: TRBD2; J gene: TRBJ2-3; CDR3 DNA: TGCGCCAGCAGCTTGGGAATGGGACTAGCGGACGCCACAGATACGCAGTATTTT; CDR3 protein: CASSLGMGLADATDTQYF
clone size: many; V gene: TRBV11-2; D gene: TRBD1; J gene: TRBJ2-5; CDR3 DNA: TGTGCCAGCAGCCCTGGGACAGGTCAGCAAGAGACCCAGTACTTC; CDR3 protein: CASSPGTGQQETQYF
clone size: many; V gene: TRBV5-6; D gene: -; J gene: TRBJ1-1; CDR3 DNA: TGTGCCAGCAGCCCCCAGCAGGGTTGGAACACTGAAGCTTTCTTT; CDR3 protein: CASSPQQGWNTEAFF
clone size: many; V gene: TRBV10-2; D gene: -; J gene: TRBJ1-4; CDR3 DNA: TGCGCCAGCAGTGACTGGAATGAAAAACTGTTTTTT; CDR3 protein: CASSDWNEKLFF
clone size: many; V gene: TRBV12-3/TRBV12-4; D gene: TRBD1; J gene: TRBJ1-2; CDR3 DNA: TGTGCCAGCAGCCCGGGACAGGGGGGTGGCTACACCTTC; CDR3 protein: CASSPGQGGGYTF
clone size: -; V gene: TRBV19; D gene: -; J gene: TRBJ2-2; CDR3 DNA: TGTGCCAGTAGTATAGAAGTCGAACAGGCCACCGGGGAGCTGTTTTTT; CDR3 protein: CASSIEVEQATGELFF
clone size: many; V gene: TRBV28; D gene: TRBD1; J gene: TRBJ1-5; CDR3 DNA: TGTGCCAGCAGTTTAGAGGACAGGGTAAATCAGCCCCAGCATTTT; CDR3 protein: CASSLEDRVNQPQHF
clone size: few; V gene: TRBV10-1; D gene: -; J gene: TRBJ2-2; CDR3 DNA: TGCGCCAGCAGTGAGGACGGAACCACCGGGGAGCTGTTTTTT; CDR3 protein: CASSEDGTTGELFF
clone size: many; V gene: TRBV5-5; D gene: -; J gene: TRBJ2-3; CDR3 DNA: TGTGCCAGCAGCTCCCGTCAGGGGGGAAAAACAGATACGCAGTATTTT; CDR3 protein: CASSSRQGGKTDTQYF
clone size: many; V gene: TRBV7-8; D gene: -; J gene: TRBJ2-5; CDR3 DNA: TGTGCCAGCAGCTTAGTTGACTACCGGGAGACCCAGTACTTC; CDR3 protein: CASSLVDYRETQYF
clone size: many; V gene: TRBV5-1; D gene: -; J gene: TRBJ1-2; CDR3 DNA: TGCGCCAGCAGAGTCGAGTGGGATGCCTATGGCTACACCTTC; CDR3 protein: CASRVEWDAYGYTF
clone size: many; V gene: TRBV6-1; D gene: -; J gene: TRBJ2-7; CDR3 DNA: TGTGCCAGCAGTGAAGCTCACGGACAGTCCTACGAGCAGTACTTC; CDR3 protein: CASSEAHGQSYEQYF
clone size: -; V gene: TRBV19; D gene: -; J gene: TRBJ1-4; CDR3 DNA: TGTGCCAGTAGTATTGGACTTCGAGAAAAACTGTTTTTT; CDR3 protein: CASSIGLREKLFF
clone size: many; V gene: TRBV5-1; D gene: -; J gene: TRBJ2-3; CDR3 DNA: TGCGCCAGCCTAAAAGATCCAGGGCCCACAGATACGCAGTATTTT; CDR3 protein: CASLKDPGPTDTQYF
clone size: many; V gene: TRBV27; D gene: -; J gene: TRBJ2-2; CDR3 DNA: TGTGCCAGCAGTTTAGCTTGGGAAAGCACCGGGGAGCTGTTTTTT; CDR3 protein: CASSLAWESTGELFF
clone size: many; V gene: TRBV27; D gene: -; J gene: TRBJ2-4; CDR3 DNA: TGTGCCAGCATCTCTCACGGAGGGGGACACATTCAGTACTTC; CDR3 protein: CASISHGGGHIQYF
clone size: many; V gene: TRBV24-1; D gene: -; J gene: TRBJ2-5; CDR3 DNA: TGTGCCACCAGTGAACCGACACCGGGAATAGGGGAGACCCAGTACTTC; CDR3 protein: CATSEPTPGIGETQYF
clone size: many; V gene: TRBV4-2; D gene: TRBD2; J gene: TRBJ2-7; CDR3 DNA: TGTGCCAGCAGCAGGGAACTAGCGGGAGGCAACTACGAGCAGTACTTC; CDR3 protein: CASSRELAGGNYEQYF
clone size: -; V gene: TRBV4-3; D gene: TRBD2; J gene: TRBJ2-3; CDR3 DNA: TGCGCCAGCAGTTTTGAGCGGGGCACATATACGCAGTATTTT; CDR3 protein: CASSFERGTYTQYF
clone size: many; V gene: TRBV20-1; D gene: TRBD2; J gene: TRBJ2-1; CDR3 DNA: TGCAGTGCTAGAGATGGGACTACCCTCTACAATGAGCAGTTCTTC; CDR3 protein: CSARDGTTLYNEQFF
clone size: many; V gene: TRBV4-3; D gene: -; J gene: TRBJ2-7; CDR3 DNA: TGCGCCAGCAGCCAAGAAGCCAGGGGTTCCTACGAGCAGTACTTC; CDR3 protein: CASSQEARGSYEQYF
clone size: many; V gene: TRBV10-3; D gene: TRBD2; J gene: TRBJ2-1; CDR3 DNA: TGTGCCATCAGTGCGACTAGCGGGAGCTACAATGAGCAGTTCTTC; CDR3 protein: CAISATSGSYNEQFF
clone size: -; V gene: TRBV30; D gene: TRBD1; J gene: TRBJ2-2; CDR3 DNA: TGTGCCTGGAGACCCGGACAGGGGATATACACCGGGGAGCTGTTTTTT; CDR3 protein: CAWRPGQGIYTGELFF
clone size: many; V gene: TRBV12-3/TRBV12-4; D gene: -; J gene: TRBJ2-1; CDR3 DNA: TGTGCCAGCGGGGACGGGAGCTCCTACAATGAGCAGTTCTTC; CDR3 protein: CASGDGSSYNEQFF
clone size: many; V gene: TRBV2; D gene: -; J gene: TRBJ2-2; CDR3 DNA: TGTGCCAGCAGTGCGCAGGGAAAGAACACCGGGGAGCTGTTTTTT; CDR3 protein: CASSAQGKNTGELFF
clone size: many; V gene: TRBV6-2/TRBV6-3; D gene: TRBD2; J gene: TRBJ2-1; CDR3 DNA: TGTGCCAGCAGTGATAGACTAGCGGTCTCCTACAATGAGCAGTTCTTC; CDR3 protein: CASSDRLAVSYNEQFF
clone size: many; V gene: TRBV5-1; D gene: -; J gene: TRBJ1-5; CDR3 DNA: TGCGCCAGCAGTCAAGGAGGGGACAATCAGCCCCAGCATTTT; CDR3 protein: CASSQGGDNQPQHF
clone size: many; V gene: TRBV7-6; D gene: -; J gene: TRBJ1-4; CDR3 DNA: TGTGCCAGCAGCTTAAATGAAAAACTGTTTTTT; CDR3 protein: CASSLNEKLFF
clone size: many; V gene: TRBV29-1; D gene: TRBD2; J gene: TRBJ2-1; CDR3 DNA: TGCAGCGTTGAAGAGTCGGGACTAGCTCCCAATGAGCAGTTCTTC; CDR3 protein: CSVEESGLAPNEQFF
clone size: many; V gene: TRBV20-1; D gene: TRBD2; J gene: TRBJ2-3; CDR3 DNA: TGCAGTGCGACCCAGCGGGAAGCCCTTAGCACAGATACGCAGTATTTT; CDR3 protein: CSATQREALSTDTQYF
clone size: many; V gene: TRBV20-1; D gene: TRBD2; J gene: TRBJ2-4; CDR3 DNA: TGCAGTGCTAGAGATCCGGCGGGAGCTGCCAAAAACATTCAGTACTTC; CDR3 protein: CSARDPAGAAKNIQYF
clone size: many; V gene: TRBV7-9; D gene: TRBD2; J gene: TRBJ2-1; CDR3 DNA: TGTGCCAGCAGCTTCCCATCGGGACTAGCGGGAGTCAATGAGCAGTTCTTC; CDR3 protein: CASSFPSGLAGVNEQFF
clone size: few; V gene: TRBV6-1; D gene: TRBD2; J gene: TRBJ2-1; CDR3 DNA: TGTGCCAGCGGAGCGGGAGGAGGAGTCAATGAGCAGTTCTTC; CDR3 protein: CASGAGGGVNEQFF
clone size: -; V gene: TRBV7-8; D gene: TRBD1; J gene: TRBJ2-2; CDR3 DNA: TGTGCCAGCCAGGGGACAGGGGGTCACACCGGGGAGCTGTTTTTT; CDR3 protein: CASQGTGGHTGELFF
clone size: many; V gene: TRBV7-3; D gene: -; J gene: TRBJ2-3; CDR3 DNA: TGTGCCAGCAGCTTAGGGGGGCCGGGAGATACGCAGTATTTT; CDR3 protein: CASSLGGPGDTQYF
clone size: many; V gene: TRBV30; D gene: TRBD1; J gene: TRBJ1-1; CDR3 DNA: TGTGCCTGTACCGGAGGGGGCGCTGAAGCTTTCTTT; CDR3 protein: CACTGGGAEAFF
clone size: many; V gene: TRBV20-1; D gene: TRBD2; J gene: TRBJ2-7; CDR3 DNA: TGCAGTCCCATTTCGGCTAGCGGCGCCTACGAGCAGTACTTC; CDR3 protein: CSPISASGAYEQYF
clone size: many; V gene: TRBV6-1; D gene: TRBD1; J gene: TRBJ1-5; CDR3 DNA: TGTGCCAGCAGTGCCGGACAGGGGGCGACCCATTTT; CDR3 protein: CASSAGQGATHF
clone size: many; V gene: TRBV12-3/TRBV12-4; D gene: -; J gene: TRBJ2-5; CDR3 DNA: TGTGCCAGCAGTGCCGAAGGAGAGACCCAGTACTTC; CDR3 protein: CASSAEGETQYF
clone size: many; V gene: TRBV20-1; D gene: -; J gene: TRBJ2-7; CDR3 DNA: TGCAGTGCGCCCGACCCCTCGTCGGCTTCCGAGCAGTACTTC; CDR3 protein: CSAPDPSSASEQYF
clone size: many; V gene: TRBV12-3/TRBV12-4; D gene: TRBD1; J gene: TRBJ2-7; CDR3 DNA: TGTGCCACCGGCAGGACAGGGGGCGCCGGTTCCTACGAGCAGTACTTC; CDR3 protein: CATGRTGGAGSYEQYF
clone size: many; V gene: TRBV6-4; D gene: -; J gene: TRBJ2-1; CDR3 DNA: TGTGCCAGCAGTGACTGGGGCGATGAGCAGTTCTTC; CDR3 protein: CASSDWGDEQFF
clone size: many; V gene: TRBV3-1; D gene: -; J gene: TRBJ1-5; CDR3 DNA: TGTGCCAGCAGCCAAGGCCGGGGCTTGAAGCCCCAGCATTTT; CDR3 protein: CASSQGRGLKPQHF
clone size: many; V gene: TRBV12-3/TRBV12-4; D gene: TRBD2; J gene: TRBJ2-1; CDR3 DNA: TGTGCCAGCAGTTTACGTTCGTCAGCGACTAGCGCATTCAATGAGCAGTTCTTC; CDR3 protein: CASSLRSSATSAFNEQFF
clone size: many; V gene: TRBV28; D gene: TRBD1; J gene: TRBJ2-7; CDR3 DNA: TGTGCCAGCAGGGACAGGGAGTACGAGCAGTACTTC; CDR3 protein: CASRDREYEQYF
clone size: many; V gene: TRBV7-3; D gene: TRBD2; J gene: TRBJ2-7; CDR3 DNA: TGTGCCAGCAACCCCCCGGGACCTAGCGGGAGGATGGGTTCCTACGAGCAGTACTTC; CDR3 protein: CASNPPGPSGRMGSYEQYF
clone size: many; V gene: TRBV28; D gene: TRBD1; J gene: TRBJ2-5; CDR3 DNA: TGTGCCAGCAGTTTCGACAGGGGCCGAGAGACCCAGTACTTC; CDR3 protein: CASSFDRGRETQYF
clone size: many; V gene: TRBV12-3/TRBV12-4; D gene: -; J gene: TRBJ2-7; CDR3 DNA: TGTGCCAGCAGTTTGGTTGGGAAATACGAGCAGTACTTC; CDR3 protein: CASSLVGKYEQYF
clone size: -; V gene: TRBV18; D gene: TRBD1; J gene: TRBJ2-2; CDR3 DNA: TGTGCCAGCTCACCGGGACAGGGTACCGGGGAGCTGTTTTTT; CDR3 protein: CASSPGQGTGELFF
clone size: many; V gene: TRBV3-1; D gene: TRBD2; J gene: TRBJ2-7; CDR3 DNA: TGTGCCAGCAGCTCACTAGCGGGAGAAGGGCAGTACTTC; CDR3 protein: CASSSLAGEGQYF
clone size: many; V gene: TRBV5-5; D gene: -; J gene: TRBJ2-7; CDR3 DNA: TGTGCCAGCAGCTCTGGGTTTCCAGGGATCCTCTACGAGCAGTACTTC; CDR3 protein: CASSSGFPGILYEQYF